A single T cell receptor (beta chain) is shown here with its context. Its antigen remains unidentified. 5'RACE with constant-segment primers built TCRalpha and TCRbeta cDNA libraries with UMIs. TCRdb reprocessed the 5' RACE reads with MiXCR, giving one entry per CDR3 protein. The sample holds tens of thousands of distinct CDR3 sequences, 7.3% seen once. The data are from a study of T-cell memory formation after mild COVID-19. Study-level findings and limits: CD4/CD8 balance held among clones contracting day 15 to 85, and later expanders leaned CD4+.

Germline loops: CDR1 SGHTA, CDR2 FQGTGA. This CDR3 region has 13 residues. V was trimmed by 5 bases and J by 7 bases, leaving 14 bases between them. The chain carries TRBV7-3 and TRBJ2-5; no definite D call. Sequencing used PBMCs or a T cell subset sorted from them (not recorded which). The TCR comes from a man aged 18 to 30 who had mild COVID-19 (a few samples of this study predate the infection). Cell type and time point are not known. CDR3 in DNA: TGTGCCAGCAGCCCCGAGAACGGTAGGACCCAGTACTTC. Translation gives CASSPENGRTQYF.